These T cell receptor beta chains were read from a single sample in a study of blood T cell repertoires in COVID-19. Generated by immunoSEQ multiplex PCR, the TCRdb table keeps only in-frame clones and is missing some. The sample shows around 140,000 clones, roughly 90% of them seen only once. The sequenced sample was peripheral blood. These receptors were taken from a man aged 55-75 years with active or convalescent COVID-19. Both conserved end residues are part of each CDR3. The order of the fields is V gene, D gene, CDR3 length, J gene, CDR3 protein, CDR3 DNA. The D gene is left open where the match is weak.

TRBV9	TRBD2	16	TRBJ2-7	CASSVSSGGAVYEQYF	TGTGCCAGCAGCGTATCTAGCGGGGGGGCAGTCTACGAGCAGTACTTC
TRBV19	NA	15	TRBJ2-7	CASSIGGISSYEQYF	TGTGCCAGTAGTATCGGAGGGATAAGCTCCTACGAGCAGTACTTC
TRBV5-5	TRBD1	15	TRBJ1-2	CASSSLTGGIDGYTF	TGTGCCAGCAGCTCGCTCACAGGGGGCATTGATGGCTACACCTTC
TRBV3-1/TRBV3-2	NA	15	TRBJ1-1	CASSPATVLNTEAFF	TGTGCCAGCAGCCCCGCGACAGTTCTGAACACTGAAGCTTTCTTT
TRBV9	TRBD2	16	TRBJ2-5	CASSVGPAGVQETQYF	TGTGCCAGCAGCGTAGGTCCAGCGGGAGTGCAAGAGACCCAGTACTTC
TRBV19	NA	15	TRBJ1-2	CASVKKLPGNYGYTF	TGTGCCAGTGTAAAGAAATTACCGGGAAACTATGGCTACACCTTC
TRBV9	NA	14	TRBJ2-5	CASSVGGAQETQYF	TGTGCCAGCAGCGTAGGGGGAGCCCAAGAGACCCAGTACTTC
TRBV5-1	NA	17	TRBJ2-1	CASSLSAGSPSYNEQFF	TGCGCCAGCAGCTTGTCGGCGGGCTCCCCCTCCTACAATGAGCAGTTCTTC
TRBV18	NA	16	TRBJ2-5	CASSPRVLSEIETQYF	TGTGCCAGCTCACCCCGGGTTCTTAGCGAGATCGAGACCCAGTACTTC
TRBV28	NA	14	TRBJ2-3	CASSRPPIPQAQYF	TGTGCCAGCAGTCGACCGCCCATCCCTCAGGCGCAGTATTTT
TRBV6-5	TRBD1	14	TRBJ1-2	CASSPVGQGYGYTF	TGTGCCAGCAGCCCCGTCGGACAGGGTTATGGCTACACCTTC
TRBV9	NA	15	TRBJ1-1	CASSVVPVPNTEAFF	TGTGCCAGCAGCGTTGTTCCTGTTCCCAACACTGAAGCTTTCTTT
TRBV6-5	NA	16	TRBJ1-2	CASSYSPREVHYGYTF	TGTGCCAGCAGTTACTCCCCCAGGGAGGTTCACTATGGCTACACCTTC
TRBV9	TRBD2	15	TRBJ2-1	CASSSQGLAVGEQFF	TGTGCCAGCAGCTCCCAGGGACTAGCGGTGGGTGAGCAGTTCTTC
TRBV3-1/TRBV3-2	NA	15	TRBJ2-5	CASSKARPAGETQYF	TGTGCCAGCAGCAAAGCGCGCCCGGCCGGGGAGACCCAGTACTTC